The clone carrying this TCR beta chain was seen a single time. The sample comes from a study of blood T cell repertoires in COVID-19. Study information: From the United States, Italy and Spain came samples of acute and convalescent COVID-19. PBMCs, B-cell-depleted T cells, or T cells provided the cDNA or gDNA that made up the material.

Germline CDR1 SNHLY, CDR2 FYNNEI. This CDR3 has 14 amino acids. J was trimmed by 6 bases and V by 2 bases; bases with no gene match: 6. How the authors handled the data: The authors estimated nucleated cell counts from reference gene primer amplification. Libraries were prepared by immunoSEQ multiplex PCR; TCRdb keeps only in-frame clonotypes and omits some of them. V, J and clone size were drawn from that table, and D and trimming were deduced from the DNA. The sample gives around 30,000 clones, roughly 80% of which show up once; roughly 15% is in the top ten. This receptor was identified in a man at least 80 years old with active or convalescent COVID-19. The chain uses TRBV2 and TRBJ2-7; 8 nucleotides line up with TRBD2. The source material was peripheral blood. In DNA form, the CDR3 reads TGTGCCAGCAGTGAATGGACGGGAGGGCTCGAGCAGTACTTC. Translating it yields CASSEWTGGLEQYF. The complete variable domain, with remaining parts taken from reference TRBV2 and TRBJ2-7, reads EPEVTQTPSHQVTQMGQEVILRCVPISNHLYFYWYRQILGQKVEFLVSFYNNEISEKSEIFDDQFSVERPDGSNFTLKIRSTKLEDSAMYFCASSEWTGGLEQYFGPGTRLTVT.